This T cell receptor (beta chain) was obtained from a study of T cell repertoires in cytomegalovirus infection. Study overall: Recently identified HLA-C-restricted and well-studied HLA-B-restricted CMV epitopes were used.

In its sample, this clonotype was seen a few times. Antigen unknown. The study, taken as a whole, reports: There were carriers of CMV plus the relevant HLA, and cumulative public TCR beta family frequency identified them. HLA-C-restricted TCR beta clonotypes specific for CMV led the ex vivo response.

In germline, CDR1 is KGHSH, CDR2 LQKENI. The CDR3 extends over 18 amino acids. Unmatched junction bases numbered 17, after V lost 4 bases and J lost 4 bases. TCRdb reanalysed the reads using MiXCR and keeps one entry per CDR3 protein. The sample contains about a million distinct CDR3 sequences, 30% to 40% of which appear only once. The chain uses TRBV18 and TRBJ2-5, with TRBD1 matching over 8 bases. This specimen was cultured CD8+ T cells from PBMCs, taken from culture after CMV antigen stimulation. The sequence was obtained from a human donor in good health (CMV status not recorded). Some clones in this sample may be carry-over from other donors' samples. The CDR3 loop is CASSLKRLRTGNPETQYF. The CDR3 DNA is TGTGCCAGCTCACTTAAAAGACTAAGGACAGGGAATCCAGAGACCCAGTACTTC.